The clone carrying this T cell receptor (beta chain) was detected a few times. Its antigen is unknown. This sample is part of a study of post-analysis software for immune sequencing data. Background on the study: The patients showed relapsing-remitting, secondary progressive and progressive-relapsing multiple sclerosis courses.

Findings and caveats of the study: Among several TRBV segments more frequent in patients than controls were TRBV5-6, TRBV5-1 and TRBV20-1. Samples made in the same batch grouped tightly together by F measure. Relative to controls, patients with multiple sclerosis showed significantly lower normalized Chao1 diversity.

Germline CDR1 reads DFQATT; CDR2 reads SNEGSKA (reference sequence). This CDR3 has 14 residues. Trimming shortened V by 0 bases and J by 1 base, and 9 bases separated the two germline ends. Incorporated into the TCR beta cDNA libraries were unique molecular identifiers, which served to reduce PCR and sequencing biases. From the PCR reads, TCRdb called clonotypes with MiXCR, one entry per CDR3 protein. The table records hundreds of thousands of distinct CDR3 sequences, around 64% of them present only once. Sequenced material: blood. The rearrangement links TRBV20-1 to TRBJ1-1; D is undetermined. This receptor was obtained from a girl aged 2 to 10 with multiple sclerosis. CDR3 coding DNA: TGCAGTGCTAGAGATTGGCAAGGGAACACTGAAGCTTTCTTT. Translated: CSARDWQGNTEAFF.